The entry below gives a single T cell receptor beta chain sequence along with its context. Its antigen target is currently unknown. Base qualities are not at hand, and no much larger clone is one base apart. At the junction V is shortened by 3 bases and J by 0 bases, with 12 bases in between. According to the germline V gene, CDR1 reads SQVTM and CDR2 reads ANQGSEA. The CDR3 covers 16 residues, taking in both the cysteine and the phenylalanine. Only CDR3 DNA remains: 48 bases, in frame from the first base. The record originates from a study of T cell responses to AZD1222 COVID-19 vaccine listed by TCRdb under 2021. Turning to the overall study: A total of 233 trial participants underwent TCR sequencing, of whom roughly 210 received two doses of AZD1222 and some 26 received two doses of the MenACWY control vaccine. Trial participants were enrolled into age subgroups of 18-55, 56-69 and 70-plus years, which contained approximately 150, 28 and 58 TCR-sequenced participants, respectively.

Study-level results and caveats: Spike-specific TCR breadth and depth rose significantly after two AZD1222 doses compared with day 0 and with MenACWY recipients. Because no day 14 peak-response samples were available, the repertoires could be characterized only after the peak T cell response. Only a handful of AZD1222 recipients were SARS-CoV-2 seropositive at baseline, limiting conclusions about previously exposed vaccinees. Epitopes outside the regions mutated in the B.1.351 and B.1.1.7 variants were reportedly recognized by nearly half of the unique spike-specific TCRs. Participants were mostly white British and included more females than males, and it was suggested by the authors that clonal diversity may have been underestimated. In the small 56-69-year group, the increase in depth fell short of significance, most likely because of low power. Vaccine-associated CD4 TCRs spanned the whole spike protein, with dominant responses in regions 160-218 and 743-854.

Taken with the paper, the label for time point translates to: about 28 days (+/-7) after the second vaccine dose. AZD1222 recipients whose second dose came at about 4 weeks and those whose second dose came at about 12 weeks were combined into one group, since spike-specific TCR depth and breadth did not differ between the two schedules. Samples from vaccinated people were obtained from the UK trials COV001 and COV002, which included a single-blind randomized controlled phase 2/3 trial of AZD1222 (ChAdOx1 nCoV-19) in healthy adults. For TCRbeta chain sequencing, PBMC samples were collected from trial participants at day 0 and at day 28 after the second dose. The CDR3 regions of human TCRbeta chains were analyzed by immunosequencing. Processing in the source paper ran as follows. Repertoire TCRs were matched against a reference library of SARS-CoV-2-specific TCRs generated with the MIRA antigen-specificity platform. Breadth meant the fraction of unique TCRs that were SARS-CoV-2-associated, whereas depth meant the fraction of total T cells that were SARS-CoV-2-associated. Using the MIRA data, each spike-specific TCR was assigned both to the spike region to which the TCR was reactive and to a CD4 or CD8 class. Log10-transformed breadth and depth values were compared by one-way ANOVA with Sidak's multiple comparisons tests. TCRdb re-hosts the immuneACCESS table, in-frame sequences only. Its copies lack some clones; in the studies checked, an unresolved V gene accounts for under half of them, and the cause for the rest is not known. Clone size and the V and J calls come from that table; the DNA yielded D and trimming. This sample comprises 150,000 or so clones, around 92% of them detected only once. The biggest ten clones account for approximately 3.8% of the sample.

Material: peripheral blood, obtained 28 days after the second AZD1222 dose. The chain is assembled from TRBV29-1 and TRBJ2-6; TRBD1 is a possible D gene, resting on 5 matching bases. The clonotype was recovered from an adult who received the AZD1222 COVID-19 vaccine. The DNA sequence reads TGCAGCGTTGATGTTAGGGGCGACTCTGGGGCCAACGTCCTGACTTTC. Its translation is CSVDVRGDSGANVLTF.